Listed below are T cell receptor beta chains from one sample, sequenced in a study of blood T cell repertoires in COVID-19. This table comes from immunoSEQ multiplex PCR, and its TCRdb copy is limited to in-frame clones, with some not included. The sample comprises approximately 170,000 clones, 84% of which are singletons, and roughly 3.2% rests with the top ten. Sequenced input: PBMCs or T cells enriched from blood (not recorded which). These receptors were obtained from a woman under 40 who had recovered from COVID-19. CDR3s include the opening cysteine and the closing phenylalanine or tryptophan. D genes are given only for firm matches. Clone size is stated in some rows and not others, as once, few, many or a class when expanded.

D gene: TRBD1; CDR3 length: 14; clone size: .; V gene: TRBV28; J gene: TRBJ2-1; CDR3 protein: CASSFGGRGLGQFF; CDR3 DNA: TGTGCCAGCAGTTTCGGGGGCAGGGGGCTAGGGCAGTTCTTC
D gene: .; CDR3 length: 15; clone size: .; V gene: TRBV14; J gene: TRBJ2-5; CDR3 protein: CASSLRGRIQETQYF; CDR3 DNA: TGTGCCAGCAGCCTCAGGGGACGGATACAAGAGACCCAGTACTTC
D gene: TRBD1; CDR3 length: 17; clone size: few; V gene: TRBV4-1; J gene: TRBJ1-1; CDR3 protein: CASSQDKGQGAYTEAFF; CDR3 DNA: TGCGCCAGCAGCCAAGACAAAGGACAGGGGGCGTACACTGAAGCTTTCTTT
D gene: .; CDR3 length: 17; clone size: .; V gene: TRBV19; J gene: TRBJ1-1; CDR3 protein: CASRAPGQGTMSTEAFF; CDR3 DNA: TGTGCCAGTAGGGCCCCGGGACAAGGGACAATGAGCACTGAAGCTTTCTTT
D gene: TRBD1; CDR3 length: 15; clone size: once; V gene: TRBV5-6; J gene: TRBJ1-3; CDR3 protein: CASSSLGGPGNTIYF; CDR3 DNA: TGTGCCAGCAGCTCCCTAGGGGGCCCTGGAAACACCATATATTTT
D gene: TRBD1; CDR3 length: 16; clone size: .; V gene: TRBV19; J gene: TRBJ1-1; CDR3 protein: CASSVLRGQGNTEAFF; CDR3 DNA: TGTGCCAGTAGTGTGCTCCGGGGACAGGGGAACACTGAAGCTTTCTTT
D gene: TRBD1; CDR3 length: 14; clone size: once; V gene: TRBV4-2; J gene: TRBJ1-2; CDR3 protein: CASSQAQGDYGYTF; CDR3 DNA: TGTGCCAGCAGCCAAGCTCAGGGGGACTATGGCTACACCTTC
D gene: .; CDR3 length: 17; clone size: .; V gene: TRBV10-3; J gene: TRBJ1-5; CDR3 protein: CAISESRLPHSNQPQHF; CDR3 DNA: TGTGCCATCAGTGAGTCGAGGTTACCTCATAGCAATCAGCCCCAGCATTTT
D gene: TRBD1; CDR3 length: 16; clone size: .; V gene: TRBV18; J gene: TRBJ1-1; CDR3 protein: CASSPRDRGRGTEAFF; CDR3 DNA: TGTGCCAGCTCACCCCGGGACAGGGGTCGTGGCACTGAAGCTTTCTTT
D gene: TRBD2; CDR3 length: 16; clone size: .; V gene: TRBV5-1; J gene: TRBJ2-1; CDR3 protein: CASSPAAGGFYNEQFF; CDR3 DNA: TGCGCCAGCAGCCCGGCCGCGGGGGGGTTTTACAATGAGCAGTTCTTC
D gene: TRBD2; CDR3 length: 18; clone size: .; V gene: TRBV11-2; J gene: TRBJ2-1; CDR3 protein: CASSLVVGGTSRYNEQFF; CDR3 DNA: TGTGCCAGCAGCTTAGTAGTGGGCGGGACTAGTCGGTACAATGAGCAGTTCTTC
D gene: .; CDR3 length: 14; clone size: .; V gene: TRBV15; J gene: TRBJ2-3; CDR3 protein: CATSQGGGTDTQYF; CDR3 DNA: TGTGCCACCAGCCAGGGTGGGGGCACAGATACGCAGTATTTT
D gene: TRBD2; CDR3 length: 14; clone size: .; V gene: TRBV7-2; J gene: TRBJ2-5; CDR3 protein: CASSRTSGGETQYF; CDR3 DNA: TGTGCCAGCAGCAGGACTAGCGGGGGAGAGACCCAGTACTTC
D gene: TRBD2; CDR3 length: 14; clone size: .; V gene: TRBV2; J gene: TRBJ2-7; CDR3 protein: CASTIAGTSSEQYF; CDR3 DNA: TGTGCCAGCACGATCGCCGGGACTAGCAGCGAGCAGTACTTC
D gene: .; CDR3 length: 14; clone size: .; V gene: TRBV7-2; J gene: TRBJ2-3; CDR3 protein: CASSLGGTSGTQYF; CDR3 DNA: TGTGCCAGCAGCTTAGGCGGGACGTCGGGTACGCAGTATTTT
D gene: .; CDR3 length: 14; clone size: few; V gene: TRBV7-9; J gene: TRBJ2-5; CDR3 protein: CASSSSRRGETQYF; CDR3 DNA: TGTGCCAGCAGCTCATCCCGGAGGGGAGAGACCCAGTACTTC
D gene: .; CDR3 length: 11; clone size: .; V gene: TRBV2; J gene: TRBJ1-1; CDR3 protein: CASPGNTEAFF; CDR3 DNA: TGTGCCAGCCCCGGGAACACTGAAGCTTTCTTT
D gene: .; CDR3 length: 16; clone size: .; V gene: TRBV7-2; J gene: TRBJ1-3; CDR3 protein: CASSPLGIRSGNTIYF; CDR3 DNA: TGTGCCAGCAGCCCCCTAGGCATTCGCTCTGGAAACACCATATATTTT
D gene: TRBD1; CDR3 length: 18; clone size: .; V gene: TRBV3-1/TRBV3-2; J gene: TRBJ1-5; CDR3 protein: CASSQQAGQGFGNQPQHF; CDR3 DNA: TGTGCCAGCAGCCAACAAGCTGGACAGGGGTTCGGCAATCAGCCCCAGCATTTT
D gene: .; CDR3 length: 14; clone size: .; V gene: TRBV11-2; J gene: TRBJ1-3; CDR3 protein: CASSRTDSGNTIYF; CDR3 DNA: TGTGCCAGCAGCCGGACAGACTCTGGAAACACCATATATTTT
D gene: TRBD2; CDR3 length: 16; clone size: .; V gene: TRBV27; J gene: TRBJ2-1; CDR3 protein: CASRMTSGGSYNEQFF; CDR3 DNA: TGTGCCAGCAGGATGACTAGCGGGGGTTCCTACAATGAGCAGTTCTTC
D gene: .; CDR3 length: 16; clone size: .; V gene: TRBV15; J gene: TRBJ2-7; CDR3 protein: CATSLGTSWSSYEQYF; CDR3 DNA: TGTGCCACCAGCCTTGGGACTTCTTGGAGCTCCTACGAGCAGTACTTC
D gene: .; CDR3 length: 12; clone size: .; V gene: TRBV10-2; J gene: TRBJ2-1; CDR3 protein: CASSYSYNEQFF; CDR3 DNA: TGCGCCAGCTCCTACAGCTACAATGAGCAGTTCTTC
D gene: TRBD1; CDR3 length: 15; clone size: few; V gene: TRBV5-1; J gene: TRBJ1-3; CDR3 protein: CASSLGQGAGNTIYF; CDR3 DNA: TGCGCCAGCAGCTTGGGCCAGGGGGCTGGAAACACCATATATTTT
D gene: TRBD2; CDR3 length: 16; clone size: once; V gene: TRBV5-4; J gene: TRBJ2-3; CDR3 protein: CASSSPGRGGPDTQYF; CDR3 DNA: TGTGCCAGCAGCTCGCCCGGGCGGGGGGGCCCGGATACGCAGTATTTT
D gene: .; CDR3 length: 15; clone size: .; V gene: TRBV11-3; J gene: TRBJ2-3; CDR3 protein: CASSLEGSRDDTQYF; CDR3 DNA: TGTGCCAGCAGCTTGGAGGGTAGTCGGGACGATACGCAGTATTTT
D gene: TRBD1; CDR3 length: 15; clone size: .; V gene: TRBV28; J gene: TRBJ1-1; CDR3 protein: CASRRTDRVNTEAFF; CDR3 DNA: TGTGCCAGCAGGCGGACGGACAGGGTGAACACTGAAGCTTTCTTT
D gene: .; CDR3 length: 12; clone size: .; V gene: TRBV7-8; J gene: TRBJ1-1; CDR3 protein: CASSRLGNEAFF; CDR3 DNA: TGTGCCAGCAGCCGACTCGGTAATGAAGCTTTCTTT
D gene: .; CDR3 length: 15; clone size: .; V gene: TRBV6-6; J gene: TRBJ1-1; CDR3 protein: CASSNFWTVNTEAFF; CDR3 DNA: TGTGCCAGCAGTAACTTCTGGACAGTCAACACTGAAGCTTTCTTT
D gene: TRBD2; CDR3 length: 23; clone size: .; V gene: TRBV5-1; J gene: TRBJ2-3; CDR3 protein: CASSPRLAGGRTTIRLSTDTQYF; CDR3 DNA: TGCGCCAGCAGCCCCCGACTAGCGGGAGGGCGAACGACTATACGACTAAGCACAGATACGCAGTATTTT
D gene: .; CDR3 length: 15; clone size: .; V gene: TRBV30; J gene: TRBJ1-6; CDR3 protein: CAWSVLRGVDSPLHF; CDR3 DNA: TGTGCCTGGAGTGTACTTCGGGGAGTAGATTCACCCCTCCACTTT
D gene: .; CDR3 length: 14; clone size: .; V gene: TRBV6-4; J gene: TRBJ1-5; CDR3 protein: CASSRDGGAQPQHF; CDR3 DNA: TGTGCCAGCAGCCGGGACGGGGGGGCTCAGCCCCAGCATTTT
D gene: TRBD2; CDR3 length: 15; clone size: .; V gene: TRBV19; J gene: TRBJ2-1; CDR3 protein: CASSIELAAYNEQFF; CDR3 DNA: TGTGCCAGTAGTATAGAACTAGCGGCCTACAATGAGCAGTTCTTC
D gene: .; CDR3 length: 12; clone size: .; V gene: TRBV28; J gene: TRBJ1-5; CDR3 protein: CASRPGGQPQHF; CDR3 DNA: TGTGCCAGCAGGCCCGGAGGTCAGCCCCAGCATTTT
D gene: .; CDR3 length: 14; clone size: .; V gene: TRBV7-2; J gene: TRBJ1-2; CDR3 protein: CASSLEEGRGGYTF; CDR3 DNA: TGTGCCAGCAGCTTAGAGGAGGGACGGGGTGGCTACACCTTC
D gene: .; CDR3 length: 17; clone size: .; V gene: TRBV4-2; J gene: TRBJ1-2; CDR3 protein: CASSQVASAGQAYGYTF; CDR3 DNA: TGTGCCAGCAGCCAAGTGGCCAGTGCGGGGCAGGCCTATGGCTACACCTTC
D gene: TRBD2; CDR3 length: 16; clone size: .; V gene: TRBV11-2; J gene: TRBJ2-5; CDR3 protein: CASSLLAGGPQETQYF; CDR3 DNA: TGTGCCAGCAGCTTACTAGCGGGGGGACCCCAAGAGACCCAGTACTTC
D gene: TRBD1; CDR3 length: 13; clone size: .; V gene: TRBV11-2; J gene: TRBJ1-2; CDR3 protein: CASSPRGRGGYTF; CDR3 DNA: TGTGCCAGCAGCCCCAGGGGGCGCGGTGGCTACACCTTC
D gene: .; CDR3 length: 17; clone size: many; V gene: TRBV4-2; J gene: TRBJ1-1; CDR3 protein: CASSQVKGGGMNTEAFF; CDR3 DNA: TGTGCCAGCAGCCAAGTGAAGGGCGGGGGGATGAACACTGAAGCTTTCTTT
D gene: TRBD2; CDR3 length: 15; clone size: .; V gene: TRBV2; J gene: TRBJ2-2; CDR3 protein: CASSTSGRRGGELFF; CDR3 DNA: TGTGCCAGCAGTACTAGCGGGAGAAGGGGCGGGGAGCTGTTTTTT
D gene: .; CDR3 length: 13; clone size: .; V gene: TRBV2; J gene: TRBJ1-2; CDR3 protein: CASSPQGYYGYTF; CDR3 DNA: TGTGCCAGCAGTCCACAGGGATACTATGGCTACACCTTC
D gene: .; CDR3 length: 16; clone size: .; V gene: TRBV11-2; J gene: TRBJ1-4; CDR3 protein: CASSLVSRWSGEKLFF; CDR3 DNA: TGTGCCAGCAGCTTAGTCTCGAGGTGGAGCGGCGAAAAACTGTTTTTT
D gene: TRBD1; CDR3 length: 19; clone size: .; V gene: TRBV6-6; J gene: TRBJ1-4; CDR3 protein: CASSRGQAFSGATNEKLFF; CDR3 DNA: TGTGCCAGCAGCCGAGGACAGGCCTTCTCGGGGGCAACTAATGAAAAACTGTTTTTT
D gene: TRBD1; CDR3 length: 17; clone size: once; V gene: TRBV23-1; J gene: TRBJ1-3; CDR3 protein: CASSTEELGTDGNTIYF; CDR3 DNA: TGCGCCAGCAGCACAGAGGAGCTTGGGACAGACGGAAACACCATATATTTT
D gene: TRBD1; CDR3 length: 15; clone size: once; V gene: TRBV6-5; J gene: TRBJ1-5; CDR3 protein: CASSRTGVSNQPQHF; CDR3 DNA: TGTGCCAGCAGTAGGACAGGGGTAAGCAATCAGCCCCAGCATTTT
D gene: .; CDR3 length: 16; clone size: .; V gene: TRBV5-5; J gene: TRBJ2-3; CDR3 protein: CASSLYPTESTDTQYF; CDR3 DNA: TGTGCCAGCAGCTTGTACCCTACAGAGAGCACAGATACGCAGTATTTT
D gene: TRBD1; CDR3 length: 15; clone size: few; V gene: TRBV7-9; J gene: TRBJ1-2; CDR3 protein: CASSPRTGGSYGYTF; CDR3 DNA: TGTGCCAGCAGCCCAAGGACAGGGGGCAGCTATGGCTACACCTTC
D gene: TRBD2; CDR3 length: 17; clone size: .; V gene: TRBV7-2; J gene: TRBJ2-7; CDR3 protein: CASSSPGGREGRHEQYF; CDR3 DNA: TGTGCCAGCAGCTCCCCCGGGGGGCGGGAGGGTCGACACGAGCAGTACTTC
D gene: TRBD2; CDR3 length: 13; clone size: .; V gene: TRBV5-1; J gene: TRBJ2-3; CDR3 protein: CASKREYSDTQYF; CDR3 DNA: TGCGCCAGCAAGCGGGAGTATTCAGATACGCAGTATTTT
D gene: .; CDR3 length: 14; clone size: .; V gene: TRBV7-2; J gene: TRBJ2-1; CDR3 protein: CASSGTLATNEQFF; CDR3 DNA: TGTGCCAGCAGCGGGACTCTTGCTACCAATGAGCAGTTCTTC
D gene: TRBD2; CDR3 length: 17; clone size: .; V gene: TRBV6-2/TRBV6-3; J gene: TRBJ2-1; CDR3 protein: CASSYDTSGGAYNEQFF; CDR3 DNA: TGTGCCAGCAGTTACGATACTAGCGGGGGAGCTTACAATGAGCAGTTCTTC
D gene: .; CDR3 length: 14; clone size: .; V gene: TRBV24-1; J gene: TRBJ1-3; CDR3 protein: CATSDGGSGNTIYF; CDR3 DNA: TGTGCCACCAGTGATGGGGGGTCTGGAAACACCATATATTTT
D gene: TRBD1; CDR3 length: 17; clone size: few; V gene: TRBV9; J gene: TRBJ2-2; CDR3 protein: CASSARTGLIETGELFF; CDR3 DNA: TGTGCCAGCAGCGCCCGGACAGGCCTGATTGAGACCGGGGAGCTGTTTTTT
D gene: TRBD1; CDR3 length: 15; clone size: .; V gene: TRBV19; J gene: TRBJ2-1; CDR3 protein: CASSMTGGSYNEQFF; CDR3 DNA: TGTGCCAGTAGTATGACAGGGGGGTCCTACAATGAGCAGTTCTTC
D gene: TRBD2; CDR3 length: 17; clone size: once; V gene: TRBV18; J gene: TRBJ2-5; CDR3 protein: CASSPPAIAGGQETQYF; CDR3 DNA: TGTGCCAGCTCACCACCGGCTATAGCGGGGGGCCAAGAGACCCAGTACTTC